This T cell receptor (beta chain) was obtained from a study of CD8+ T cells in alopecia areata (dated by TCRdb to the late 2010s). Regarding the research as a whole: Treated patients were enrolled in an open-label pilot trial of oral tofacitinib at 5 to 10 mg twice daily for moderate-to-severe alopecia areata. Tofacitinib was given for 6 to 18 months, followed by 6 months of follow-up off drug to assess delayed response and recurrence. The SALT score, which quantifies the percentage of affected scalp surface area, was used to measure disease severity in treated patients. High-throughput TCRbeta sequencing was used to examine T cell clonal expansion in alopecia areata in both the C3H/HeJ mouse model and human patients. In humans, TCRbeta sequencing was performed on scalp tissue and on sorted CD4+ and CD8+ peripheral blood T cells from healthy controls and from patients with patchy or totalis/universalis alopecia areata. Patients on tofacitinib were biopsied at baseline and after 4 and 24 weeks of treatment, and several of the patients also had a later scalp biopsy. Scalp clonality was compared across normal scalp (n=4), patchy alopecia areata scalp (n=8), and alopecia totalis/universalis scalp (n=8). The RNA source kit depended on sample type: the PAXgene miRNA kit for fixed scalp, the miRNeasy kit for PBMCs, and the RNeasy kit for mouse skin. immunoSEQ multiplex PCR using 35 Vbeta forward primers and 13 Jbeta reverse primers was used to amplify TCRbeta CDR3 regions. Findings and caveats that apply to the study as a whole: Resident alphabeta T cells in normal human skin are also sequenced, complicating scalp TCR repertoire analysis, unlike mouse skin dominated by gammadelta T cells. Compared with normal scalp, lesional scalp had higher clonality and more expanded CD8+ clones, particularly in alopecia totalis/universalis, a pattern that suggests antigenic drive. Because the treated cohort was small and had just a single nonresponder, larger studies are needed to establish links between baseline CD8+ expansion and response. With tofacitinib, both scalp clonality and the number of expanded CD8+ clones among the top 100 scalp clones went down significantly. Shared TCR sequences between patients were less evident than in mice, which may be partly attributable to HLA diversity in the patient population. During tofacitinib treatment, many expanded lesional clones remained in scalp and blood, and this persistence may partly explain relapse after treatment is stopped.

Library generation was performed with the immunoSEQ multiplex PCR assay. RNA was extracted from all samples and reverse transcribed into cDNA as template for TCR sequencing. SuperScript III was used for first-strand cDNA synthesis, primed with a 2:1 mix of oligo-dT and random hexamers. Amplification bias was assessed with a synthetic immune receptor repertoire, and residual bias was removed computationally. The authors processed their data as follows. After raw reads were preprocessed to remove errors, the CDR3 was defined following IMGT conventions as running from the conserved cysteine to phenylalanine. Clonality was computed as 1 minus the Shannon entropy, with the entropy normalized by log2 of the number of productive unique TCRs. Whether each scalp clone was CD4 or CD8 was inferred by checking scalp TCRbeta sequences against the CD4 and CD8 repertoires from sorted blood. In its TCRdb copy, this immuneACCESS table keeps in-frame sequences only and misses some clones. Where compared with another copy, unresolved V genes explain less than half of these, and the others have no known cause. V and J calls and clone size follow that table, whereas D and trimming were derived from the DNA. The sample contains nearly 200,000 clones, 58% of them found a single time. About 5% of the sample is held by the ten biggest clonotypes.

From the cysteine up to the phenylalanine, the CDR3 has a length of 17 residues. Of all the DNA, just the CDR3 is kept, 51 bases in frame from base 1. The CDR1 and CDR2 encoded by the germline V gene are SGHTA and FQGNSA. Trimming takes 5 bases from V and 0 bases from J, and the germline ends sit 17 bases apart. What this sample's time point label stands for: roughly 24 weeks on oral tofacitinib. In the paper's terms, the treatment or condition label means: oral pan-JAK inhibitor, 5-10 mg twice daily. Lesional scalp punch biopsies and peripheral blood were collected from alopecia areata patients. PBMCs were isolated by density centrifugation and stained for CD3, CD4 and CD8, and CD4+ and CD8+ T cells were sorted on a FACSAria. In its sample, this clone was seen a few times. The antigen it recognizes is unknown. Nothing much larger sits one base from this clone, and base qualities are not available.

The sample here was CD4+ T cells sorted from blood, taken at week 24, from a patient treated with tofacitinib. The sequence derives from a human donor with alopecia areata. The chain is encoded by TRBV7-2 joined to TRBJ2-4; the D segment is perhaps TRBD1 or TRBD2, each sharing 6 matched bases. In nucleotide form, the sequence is TGTGCCAGCAGCCTAAAGGGGGGACCAGTAGCCAAAAACATTCAGTACTTC. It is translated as CASSLKGGPVAKNIQYF.